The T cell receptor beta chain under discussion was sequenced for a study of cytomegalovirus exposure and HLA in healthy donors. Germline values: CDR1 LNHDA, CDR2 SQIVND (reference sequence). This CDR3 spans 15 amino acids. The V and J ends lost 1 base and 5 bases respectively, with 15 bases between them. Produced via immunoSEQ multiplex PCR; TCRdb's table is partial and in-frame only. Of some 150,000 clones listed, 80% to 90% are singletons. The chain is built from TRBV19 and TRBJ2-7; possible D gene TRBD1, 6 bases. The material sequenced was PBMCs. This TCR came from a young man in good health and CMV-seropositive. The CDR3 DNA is TGTGCCAGTAGTATAGGTACCCAGGGGAATGACGAGCAGTACTTC. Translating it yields CASSIGTQGNDEQYF. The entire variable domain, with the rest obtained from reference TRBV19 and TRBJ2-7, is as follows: DGGITQSPKYLFRKEGQNVTLSCEQNLNHDAMYWYRQDPGQGLRLIYYSQIVNDFQKGDIAEGYSVSREKKESFPLTVTSAQKNPTAFYLCASSIGTQGNDEQYFGPGTRLTVT.